This passage covers 21 T cell receptor beta chains from one sample sequenced in a study of a mutant IDH1 vaccine in newly diagnosed glioma. TCRdb's table, derived via immunoSEQ multiplex PCR, lists solely in-frame clones and lacks some. The sample has about 54,000 clones, roughly 80% seen once. Time point defined: baseline, week 1 (first vaccination visit). Treatment meaning: pre-vaccination baseline after standard-of-care therapy. This sample comprised PBMCs, obtained from a glioma patient treated with radiotherapy, temozolomide or both. These receptors came from a man in his late teens or twenties with glioma.

CDR3 DNA: TGTGCCAGCAGCTTCGGGACAGGGGAACACTATGGCTACACCTTC. Residues: CASSFGTGEHYGYTF. The gene calls are TRBV7-8 and TRBJ1-2; 10 nucleotides line up with TRBD1. After removal of 3 bases from V and 3 bases from J, the junction contained 4 bases not matched to a gene. Germline loops: CDR1 SGHVS, CDR2 FQNEAQ. This CDR3 is built from 15 residues. Full variable domain (outside the CDR3, taken from reference TRBV7-8 and TRBJ1-2): GAGVSQSPRYKVAKRGQDVALRCDPISGHVSLFWYQQALGQGPEFLTYFQNEAQLDKSGLPSDRFFAERPEGSVSTLKIQRTQQEDSAVYLCASSFGTGEHYGYTFGSGTRLTVV.

The chain uses TRBV7-9 and TRBJ1-2; D is ambiguous. There are 12 residues in the CDR3. Germline values: CDR1 SEHNR, CDR2 FQNEAQ (reference sequence). Deletions cut 5 bases from V and 5 bases from J, with 9 bases between. Here the CDR3 DNA reads TGTGCCAGCAGCCCCGAAGGATATGGCTACACCTTC. Encoded protein: CASSPEGYGYTF.

This clone was seen a handful of times. The chain carries TRBV18 and TRBJ1-1, with D tentatively TRBD1 (5 bases). Germline CDR1 and CDR2: KGHSH and LQKENI. Trimming removed 6 bases from V and 0 bases from J, with 17 bases in between. The CDR3 extends over 16 amino acids. The CDR3 region is CASSSRDGNMNTEAFF. Written as DNA, the CDR3 is TGTGCCAGCTCCTCCAGGGACGGAAACATGAACACTGAAGCTTTCTTT. Filled out from reference TRBV18 and TRBJ1-1, the complete variable domain reads NAGVMQNPRHLVRRRGQEARLRCSPMKGHSHVYWYRQLPEEGLKFMVYLQKENIIDESGMPKERFSAEFPKEGPSILRIQQVVRGDSAAYFCASSSRDGNMNTEAFFGQGTRLTVV.

V gene TRBV30 combines with J gene TRBJ2-1; D possibly uses TRBD1 or TRBD2 (7 bases each). Germline V lookup: CDR1 GTSNPN, CDR2 SVGIG (reference sequence). Deletions cut 4 bases from V and 8 bases from J, with 18 bases between. There are 14 residues in the CDR3. The CDR3 DNA reads TGTGCCTGGACCCCAGGGGGGGGGTCCGATGAGCAGTTCTTC. Its translation is CAWTPGGGSDEQFF.

The gene calls are TRBV6-6 and TRBJ1-1, with D possibly matching TRBD1 (5 bases). V was pared by 4 bases and J by 7 bases, with 16 bases between. The CDR3 totals 14 residues. CDR1 and CDR2 (germline): MNHNY, SVGAGI (reference sequence). The CDR3, as DNA: TGTGCCAGCAGTTCCGTCCCCTCGGGGGTTGAAGCTTTCTTT. It encodes CASSSVPSGVEAFF.

The rearrangement links TRBV4-2 to TRBJ2-3, with D uncertain. In germline, CDR1 is LGHNA, CDR2 YNFKEQ. The ends were cut back, 0 bases at V and 1 base at J, with 5 bases in the middle. The CDR3 covers 14 residues. The CDR3 nucleotides read TGTGCCAGCAGCCAAGAATGGGGCACAGATACGCAGTATTTT. Residues: CASSQEWGTDTQYF.

V is TRBV5-1 and J is TRBJ2-1, with D uncertain. The V gene lost 4 bases and the J gene lost 9 bases, with 14 bases spanning the gap. The CDR3 length is 13 residues. Germline V CDR1 and CDR2: SGHRS, YFSETQ. The CDR3 sequence: CASSQDGGFEQFF. The CDR3 region has the DNA TGCGCCAGCAGCCAAGATGGTGGGTTTGAGCAGTTCTTC.

As regards this clone: Mismatch with germline at one junction end may stem from a read error. V gene TRBV27 combines with J gene TRBJ2-7, with D uncertain. Germline loops: CDR1 MNHEY, CDR2 SMNVEV (reference sequence). This CDR3 is 10 amino acids long. CDR3 nucleotides: TGTGCCAGCGGTTTCTACGAGCAGTACTTC. Residues: CASGFYEQYF.

This clone was seen a few times. V usage is TRBV6-5 and J usage is TRBJ1-1; D is undetermined. Germline CDR1 is MNHEY and CDR2 is SVGAGI. V was pared by 2 bases and J by 1 base, with 11 bases between. This CDR3 is 15 amino acids long. The CDR3 sequence: CASSYRQTANTEAFF. The CDR3, as DNA: TGTGCCAGCAGTTACCGCCAGACGGCGAACACTGAAGCTTTCTTT.

The genes are TRBV7-6 and TRBJ1-3; D unresolved. V lost 3 bases, J lost 5 bases, and 8 bases lay in between. The CDR3 length is 13 residues. Germline V CDR1 and CDR2: SGHVS, FNYEAQ. Written as DNA, the CDR3 is TGTGCCAGCAGCTTGACCCTTAGAAACACCATATATTTT. It encodes CASSLTLRNTIYF.

The chain has TRBV4-2 and TRBJ2-3, with D perhaps matching TRBD1 or TRBD2 (6 bases each). In germline, CDR1 is LGHNA, CDR2 YNFKEQ. The V and J ends lost 0 bases and 6 bases respectively, with 10 bases between them. The CDR3 covers 14 residues. The CDR3 nucleotides are TGTGCCAGCAGCCAAGAGTGGGGGGCTGATACGCAGTATTTT. Translating it yields CASSQEWGADTQYF.

The chain couples TRBV7-8 to TRBJ2-6; D gene ambiguous. CDR1 and CDR2 from the germline V gene are SGHVS and FQNEAQ. The CDR3 runs to 15 residues. The V and J ends lost 0 bases and 2 bases respectively, with 5 bases between them. CDR3 sequence reads: CASSLAGTGANVLTF. The CDR3 region has the DNA TGTGCCAGCAGCTTAGCAGGGACTGGGGCCAACGTCCTGACTTTC. The full variable domain, its missing parts supplied by reference TRBV7-8 and TRBJ2-6, is GAGVSQSPRYKVAKRGQDVALRCDPISGHVSLFWYQQALGQGPEFLTYFQNEAQLDKSGLPSDRFFAERPEGSVSTLKIQRTQQEDSAVYLCASSLAGTGANVLTFGAGSRLTVL.

The V call is TRBV30, the J call TRBJ2-5; 11 nucleotides agree with TRBD1. With 5 bases clipped from V and 2 bases from J, the junction kept 7 bases outside the gene matches. Germline CDR1 GTSNPN, CDR2 SVGIG (reference sequence). CDR3 length: 15 residues. In DNA, the CDR3 is TGTGCCTGGGCCGAGGACAGGGGGCGGCAAGAGACCCAGTACTTC. It specifies CAWAEDRGRQETQYF.

This clone was seen once. The chain uses TRBV10-3 and TRBJ2-7, with D tentatively TRBD1 or TRBD2 (6 bases each). Germline CDR1 ENHRY, CDR2 SYGVKD. Trimming took off 3 bases at V and 1 base at J, with 19 bases between the two ends. The CDR3 extends over 17 amino acids. In nucleotides, the CDR3 is TGTGCCATCAGTGATACGGGGGCCAGGGAAGGGTCCTACGAGCAGTACTTC. It yields the protein CAISDTGAREGSYEQYF.

This chain joins TRBV18 and TRBJ2-2, with 9 bases that match TRBD1. CDR3 length: 19 amino acids. The V segment lost 6 bases and the J segment 4 bases; nucleotides outside the gene matches: 18. Germline loops: CDR1 KGHSH, CDR2 LQKENI. This CDR3 reads CASSPRPGQGGRFTGELFF. The CDR3 nucleotides are TGTGCCAGCTCCCCTAGACCGGGACAGGGCGGAAGGTTCACCGGGGAGCTGTTTTTT.

The rearrangement links TRBV7-6 to TRBJ1-5; D not resolved. This CDR3 comprises 14 residues. Germline CDR1 reads SGHVS; CDR2 reads FNYEAQ. The V gene lost 2 bases and the J gene lost 6 bases, with 11 bases spanning the gap. The CDR3 DNA reads as TGTGCCAGCAGCTTATCGGTCGGCGGTCAGCCCCAGCATTTT. Translating gives CASSLSVGGQPQHF.

The V and J genes are TRBV9 and TRBJ2-5, with D hard to call. CDR3 length: 15 residues. The V end was cut by 4 bases, the J end by 1 base, with 14 bases between. Per germline, CDR1 SGDLS and CDR2 YYNGEE. CDR3 amino acids: CASSPHGAIQETQYF. The CDR3 bases are TGTGCCAGCAGCCCCCACGGAGCCATCCAAGAGACCCAGTACTTC.

This chain connects TRBV5-1 to TRBJ1-2; 11 bases match TRBD1. CDR3 length: 15 amino acids. CDR1 and CDR2 (germline): SGHRS, YFSETQ. J gave up 4 bases and V 3 bases, and 5 bases lay outside the gene matches. The CDR3 region has the DNA TGCGCCAGCAGCTCGGACAGGGGGCAACCCTATGGCTACACCTTC. It encodes CASSSDRGQPYGYTF. The full variable domain, with the rest looked up from reference TRBV5-1 and TRBJ1-2, is KAGVTQTPRYLIKTRGQQVTLSCSPISGHRSVSWYQQTPGQGLQFLFEYFSETQRNKGNFPGRFSGRQFSNSRSEMNVSTLELGDSALYLCASSSDRGQPYGYTFGSGTRLTVV.

V and J are TRBV4-1 and TRBJ2-7; 9 bases align to TRBD1. V lost 5 bases and J lost 5; bases outside the gene matches: 10. Looked up from germline, CDR1 is MGHRA and CDR2 is YSYEKL. The CDR3 spans 15 residues. CDR3 protein: CASSSPGQGLHEQYF. The CDR3 DNA sequence: TGCGCCAGCAGCTCTCCGGGACAGGGTCTCCACGAGCAGTACTTC.

The chain recombines TRBV25-1 with TRBJ1-2; D gene ambiguous. Deletions cut 6 bases from V and 6 bases from J, with 14 bases between. Germline V gives CDR1 MGHDK, CDR2 SYGVNS. This CDR3 is 13 amino acids long. The CDR3 DNA reads TGTGCCAGCAGGGGTTTGGACGATAATGGCTACACCTTC. Translated: CASRGLDDNGYTF.

V gene TRBV11-3 combines with J gene TRBJ1-5; D gene ambiguous. This CDR3 spans 15 amino acids. V was shortened by 3 bases and J by 0 bases, with 9 bases between the two germline ends. Germline V CDR1 and CDR2: SGHNT, YENEEA. CDR3 DNA sequence: TGTGCCAGCAGCTTGAAGGGCTATAGCAATCAGCCCCAGCATTTT. As protein: CASSLKGYSNQPQHF.